This T cell receptor (beta chain) was identified in a study of blood T cell repertoires in COVID-19. Clones were read by immunoSEQ multiplex PCR, and TCRdb kept only the in-frame ones, dropping some. The table shows approximately 150,000 clones, with approximately 88% occurring only once. The CDR3 is made up of 16 amino acids. V lost 2 bases to trimming and J lost 6 bases; unmatched junction nucleotides: 10. CDR1 and CDR2 from the germline V gene are SGHTA and FQGNSA. The receptor was isolated from a man between 65 and 85 years old with active COVID-19. The sequencing input was peripheral blood. V and J are TRBV7-2 and TRBJ2-1; 7 bases are shared with TRBD1. DNA of the CDR3: TGTGCCAGCAGCTTAAAACTTGGGGCAGGGGGCAATGAGCAGTTCTTC. Translated, it gives CASSLKLGAGGNEQFF.